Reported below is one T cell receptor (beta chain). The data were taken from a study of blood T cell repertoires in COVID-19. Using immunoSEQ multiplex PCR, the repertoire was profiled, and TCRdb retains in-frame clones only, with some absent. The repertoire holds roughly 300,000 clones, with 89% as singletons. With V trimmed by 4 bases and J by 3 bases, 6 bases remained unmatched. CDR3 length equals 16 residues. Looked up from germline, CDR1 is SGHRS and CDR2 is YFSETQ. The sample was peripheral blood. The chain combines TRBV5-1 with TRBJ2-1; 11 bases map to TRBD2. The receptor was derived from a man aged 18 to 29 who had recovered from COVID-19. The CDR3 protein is CASSPFTSGGYNEQFF. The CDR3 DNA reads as TGCGCCAGCAGCCCATTTACTAGCGGGGGCTACAATGAGCAGTTCTTC.